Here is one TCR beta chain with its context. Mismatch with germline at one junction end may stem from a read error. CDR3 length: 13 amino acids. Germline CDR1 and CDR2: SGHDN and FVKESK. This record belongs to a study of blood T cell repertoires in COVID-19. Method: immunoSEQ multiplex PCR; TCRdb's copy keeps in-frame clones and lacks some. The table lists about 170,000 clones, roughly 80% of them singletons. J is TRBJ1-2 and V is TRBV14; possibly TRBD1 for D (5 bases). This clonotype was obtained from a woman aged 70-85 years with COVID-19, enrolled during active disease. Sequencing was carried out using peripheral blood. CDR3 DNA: TGTGCCAGCAGCGAAGACAGAAACTATGGCTACACCTTC. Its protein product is CASSEDRNYGYTF.